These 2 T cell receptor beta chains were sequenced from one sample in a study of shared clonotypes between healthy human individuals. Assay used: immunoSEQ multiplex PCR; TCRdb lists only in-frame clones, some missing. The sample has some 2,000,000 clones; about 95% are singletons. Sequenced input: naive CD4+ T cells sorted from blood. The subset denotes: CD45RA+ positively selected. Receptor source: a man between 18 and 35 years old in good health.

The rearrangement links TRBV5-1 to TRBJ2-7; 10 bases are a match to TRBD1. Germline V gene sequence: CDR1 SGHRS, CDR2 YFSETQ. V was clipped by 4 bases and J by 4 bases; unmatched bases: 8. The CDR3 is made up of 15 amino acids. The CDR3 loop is CASSGRRDRGYEQYF. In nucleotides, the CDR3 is TGCGCCAGCAGCGGACGCCGGGACAGGGGTTACGAGCAGTACTTC.

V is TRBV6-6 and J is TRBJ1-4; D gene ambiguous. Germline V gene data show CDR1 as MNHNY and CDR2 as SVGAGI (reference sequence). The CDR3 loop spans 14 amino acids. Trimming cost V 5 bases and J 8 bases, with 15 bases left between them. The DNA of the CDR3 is TGTGCCAGCAGTCGCTCCCGGGGAGGAGAAAAACTGTTTTTT. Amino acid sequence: CASSRSRGGEKLFF.